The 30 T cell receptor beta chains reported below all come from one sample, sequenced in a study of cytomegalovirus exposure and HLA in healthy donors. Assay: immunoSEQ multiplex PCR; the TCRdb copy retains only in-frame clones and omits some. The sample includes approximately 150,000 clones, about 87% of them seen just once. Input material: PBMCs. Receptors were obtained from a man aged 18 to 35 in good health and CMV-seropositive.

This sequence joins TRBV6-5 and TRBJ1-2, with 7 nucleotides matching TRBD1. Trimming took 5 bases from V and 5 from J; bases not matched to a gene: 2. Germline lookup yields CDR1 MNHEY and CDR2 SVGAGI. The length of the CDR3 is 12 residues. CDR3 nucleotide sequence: TGTGCCAGCAGTAAACAGGGGTATGGCTACACCTTC. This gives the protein CASSKQGYGYTF.

CDR3 DNA sequence: TGTGCCAGCAGCTTGGGCGGCCCGGGACAGGGAGATACGAACACCGGGGAGCTGTTTTTT. Translating gives CASSLGGPGQGDTNTGELFF. The rearrangement links TRBV5-4 to TRBJ2-2; 9 bases agree with TRBD1. The CDR3 contains 20 residues. Germline assignment: CDR1 SGHNT and CDR2 YYREEE (reference sequence). The V segment lost 0 bases and the J segment 0 bases; nucleotides outside the gene matches: 12.

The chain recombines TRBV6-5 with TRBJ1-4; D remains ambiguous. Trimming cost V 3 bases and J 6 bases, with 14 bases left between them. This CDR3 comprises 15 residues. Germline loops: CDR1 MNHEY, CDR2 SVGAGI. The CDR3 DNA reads TGTGCCAGCAGTTATGGAAGGAGAGTGGATGAAAAACTGTTTTTT. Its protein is CASSYGRRVDEKLFF.

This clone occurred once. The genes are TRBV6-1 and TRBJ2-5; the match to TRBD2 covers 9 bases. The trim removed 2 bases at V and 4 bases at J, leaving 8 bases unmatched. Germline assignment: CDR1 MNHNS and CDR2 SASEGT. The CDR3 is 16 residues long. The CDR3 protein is CASSENLLAGPETQYF. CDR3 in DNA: TGTGCCAGCAGTGAAAATTTGCTAGCGGGGCCAGAGACCCAGTACTTC.

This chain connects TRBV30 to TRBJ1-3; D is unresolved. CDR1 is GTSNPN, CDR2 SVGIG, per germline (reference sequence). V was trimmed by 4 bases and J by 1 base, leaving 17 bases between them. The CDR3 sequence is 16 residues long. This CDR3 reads CAWTNPDNLSGNTIYF. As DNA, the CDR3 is TGTGCCTGGACGAATCCCGACAACTTGTCTGGAAACACCATATATTTT.

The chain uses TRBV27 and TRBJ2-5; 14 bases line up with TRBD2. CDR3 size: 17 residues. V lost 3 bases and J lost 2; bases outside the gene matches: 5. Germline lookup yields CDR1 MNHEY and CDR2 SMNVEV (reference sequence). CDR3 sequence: CASSFGGLAGGQETQYF. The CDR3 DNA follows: TGTGCCAGCAGTTTCGGAGGACTAGCGGGGGGACAAGAGACCCAGTACTTC.

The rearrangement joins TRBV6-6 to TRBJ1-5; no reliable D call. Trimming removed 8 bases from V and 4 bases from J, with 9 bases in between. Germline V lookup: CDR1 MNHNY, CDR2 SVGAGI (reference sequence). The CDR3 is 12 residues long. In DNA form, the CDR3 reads TGTGCCAGCCAGACGGAGAATCAGCCCCAGCATTTT. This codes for CASQTENQPQHF.

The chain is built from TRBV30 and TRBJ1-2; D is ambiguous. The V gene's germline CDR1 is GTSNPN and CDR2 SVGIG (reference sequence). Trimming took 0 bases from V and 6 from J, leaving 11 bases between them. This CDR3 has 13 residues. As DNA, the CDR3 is TGTGCCTGGAGTGTCAACGGGAGGGATGGCTACACCTTC. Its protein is CAWSVNGRDGYTF.

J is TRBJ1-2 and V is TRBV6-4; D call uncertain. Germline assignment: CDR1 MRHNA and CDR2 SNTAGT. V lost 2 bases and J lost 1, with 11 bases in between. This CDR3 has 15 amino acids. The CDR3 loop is CASSDPGSGNYGYTF. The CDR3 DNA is TGTGCCAGCAGTGACCCGGGATCGGGTAACTATGGCTACACCTTC.

CDR3 loop: CASSLEGTSGRPDTQYF. Written as DNA, the CDR3 is TGTGCCAGCAGCTTAGAGGGGACTAGCGGCCGACCAGATACGCAGTATTTT. This sequence joins TRBV13 and TRBJ2-3; 11 bases line up with TRBD2. The CDR3 covers 17 residues. Trimming took 1 base from V and 4 from J; bases not matched to a gene: 7. The germline V gene encodes CDR1 PRHDT and CDR2 FYEKMQ (reference sequence). The whole variable domain, remainder taken from reference TRBV13 and TRBJ2-3, is AAGVIQSPRHLIKEKRETATLKCYPIPRHDTVYWYQQGPGQDPQFLISFYEKMQSDKGSIPDRFSAQQFSDYHSELNMSSLELGDSALYFCASSLEGTSGRPDTQYFGPGTRLTVL.

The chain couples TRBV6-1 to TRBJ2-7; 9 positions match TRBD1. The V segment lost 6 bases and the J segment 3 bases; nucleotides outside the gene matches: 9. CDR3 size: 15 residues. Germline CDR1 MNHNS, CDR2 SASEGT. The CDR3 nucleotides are TGTGCCAGCAGGCCAACCGGGACAGGGTACTACGAGCAGTACTTC. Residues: CASRPTGTGYYEQYF.

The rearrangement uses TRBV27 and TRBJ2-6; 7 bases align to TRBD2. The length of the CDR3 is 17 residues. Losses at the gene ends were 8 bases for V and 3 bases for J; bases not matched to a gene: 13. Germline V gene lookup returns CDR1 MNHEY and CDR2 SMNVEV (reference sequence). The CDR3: CASGPMGGVSGANVLTF. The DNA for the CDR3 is TGTGCCAGCGGCCCCATGGGAGGGGTGAGTGGGGCCAACGTCCTGACTTTC.

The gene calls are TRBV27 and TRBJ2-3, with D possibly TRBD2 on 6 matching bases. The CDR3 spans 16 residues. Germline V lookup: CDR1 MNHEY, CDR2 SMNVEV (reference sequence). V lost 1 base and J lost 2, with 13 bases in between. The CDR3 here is CASSLYSGGATDTQYF. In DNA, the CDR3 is TGTGCCAGCAGTTTATATAGCGGAGGGGCCACAGATACGCAGTATTTT.

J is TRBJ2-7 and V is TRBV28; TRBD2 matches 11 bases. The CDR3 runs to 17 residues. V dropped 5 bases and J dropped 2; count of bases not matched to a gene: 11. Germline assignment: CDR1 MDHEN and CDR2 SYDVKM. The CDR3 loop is CASSEIRTSGPAYEQYF. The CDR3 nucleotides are TGTGCCAGCAGTGAAATTCGGACTAGCGGGCCTGCCTACGAGCAGTACTTC.

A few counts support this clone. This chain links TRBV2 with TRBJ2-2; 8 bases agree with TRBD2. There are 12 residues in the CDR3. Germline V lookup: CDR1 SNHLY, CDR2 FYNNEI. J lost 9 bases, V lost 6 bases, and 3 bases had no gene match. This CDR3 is CASSVAGRELFF. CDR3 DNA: TGTGCCAGCAGCGTAGCGGGGCGGGAGCTGTTTTTT.

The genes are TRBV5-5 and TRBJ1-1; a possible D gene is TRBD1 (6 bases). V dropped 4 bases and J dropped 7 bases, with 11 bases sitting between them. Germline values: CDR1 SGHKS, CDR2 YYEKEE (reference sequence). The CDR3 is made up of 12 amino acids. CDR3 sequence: CASSPQGSEAFF. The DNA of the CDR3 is TGTGCCAGCAGCCCACAGGGCAGTGAAGCTTTCTTT.

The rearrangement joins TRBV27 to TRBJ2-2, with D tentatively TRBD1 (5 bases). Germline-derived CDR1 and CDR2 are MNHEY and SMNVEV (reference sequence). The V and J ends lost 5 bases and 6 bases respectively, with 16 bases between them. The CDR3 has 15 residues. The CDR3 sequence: CASSPTIRGSGELFF. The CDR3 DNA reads TGTGCCAGCAGTCCTACTATTAGGGGCTCCGGGGAGCTGTTTTTT.

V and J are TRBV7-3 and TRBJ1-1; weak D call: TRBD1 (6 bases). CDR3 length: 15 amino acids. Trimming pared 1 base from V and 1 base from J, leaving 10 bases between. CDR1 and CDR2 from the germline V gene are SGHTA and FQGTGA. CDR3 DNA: TGTGCCAGCAGCTTAATGGCGGGGGCGAACACTGAAGCTTTCTTT. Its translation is CASSLMAGANTEAFF. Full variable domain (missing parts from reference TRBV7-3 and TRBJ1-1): GAGVSQTPSNKVTEKGKYVELRCDPISGHTALYWYRQSLGQGPEFLIYFQGTGAADDSGLPNDRFFAVRPEGSVSTLKIQRTERGDSAVYLCASSLMAGANTEAFFGQGTRLTVV.

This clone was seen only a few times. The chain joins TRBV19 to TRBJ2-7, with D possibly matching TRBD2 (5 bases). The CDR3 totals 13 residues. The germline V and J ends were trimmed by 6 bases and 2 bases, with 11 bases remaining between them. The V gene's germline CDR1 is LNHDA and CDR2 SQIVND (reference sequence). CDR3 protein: CASSGSVPYEQYF. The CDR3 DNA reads TGTGCCAGTAGCGGTAGCGTTCCCTACGAGCAGTACTTC.

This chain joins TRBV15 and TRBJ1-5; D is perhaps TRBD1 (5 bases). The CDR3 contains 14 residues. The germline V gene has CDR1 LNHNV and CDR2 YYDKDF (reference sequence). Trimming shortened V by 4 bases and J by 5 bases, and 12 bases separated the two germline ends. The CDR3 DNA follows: TGTGCCACCAGCAAAGACAGTCCCCATCAGCCCCAGCATTTT. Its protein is CATSKDSPHQPQHF.

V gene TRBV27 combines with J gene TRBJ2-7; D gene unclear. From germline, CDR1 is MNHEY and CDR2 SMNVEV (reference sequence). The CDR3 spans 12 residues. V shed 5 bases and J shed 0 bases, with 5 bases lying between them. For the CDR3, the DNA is TGTGCCAGCAGTAGCTACTCCTACGAGCAGTACTTC. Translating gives CASSSYSYEQYF.

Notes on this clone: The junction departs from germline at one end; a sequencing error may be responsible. The CDR3 sequence: CSVEDFSSYEQYF. The CDR3 region has the DNA TGCAGCGTCGAAGATTTTAGCTCCTACGAGCAGTACTTC. J is TRBJ2-7 and V is TRBV29-1; D gene unclear. Germline CDR1 reads SQVTM; CDR2 reads ANQGSEA. The CDR3 consists of 13 residues.

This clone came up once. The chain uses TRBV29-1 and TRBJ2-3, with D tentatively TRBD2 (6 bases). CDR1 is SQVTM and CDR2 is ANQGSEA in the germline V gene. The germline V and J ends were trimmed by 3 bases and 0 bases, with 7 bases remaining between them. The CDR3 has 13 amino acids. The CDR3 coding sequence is TGCAGCGTTGAGGGGACTAGCACAGATACGCAGTATTTT. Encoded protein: CSVEGTSTDTQYF.

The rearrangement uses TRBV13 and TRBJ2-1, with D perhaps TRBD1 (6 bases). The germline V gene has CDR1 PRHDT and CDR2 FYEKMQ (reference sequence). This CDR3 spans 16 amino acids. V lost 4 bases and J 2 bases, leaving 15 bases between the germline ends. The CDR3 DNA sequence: TGTGCCAGCAGCTGGCTAGACAGGAAAACCTACAATGAGCAGTTCTTC. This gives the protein CASSWLDRKTYNEQFF.

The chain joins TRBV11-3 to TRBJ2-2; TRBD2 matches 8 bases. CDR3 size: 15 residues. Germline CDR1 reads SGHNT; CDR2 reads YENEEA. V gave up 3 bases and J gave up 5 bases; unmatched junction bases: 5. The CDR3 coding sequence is TGTGCCAGCAGCTTCAGCGGGAGCGGGACCGGGGAGCTGTTTTTT. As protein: CASSFSGSGTGELFF.

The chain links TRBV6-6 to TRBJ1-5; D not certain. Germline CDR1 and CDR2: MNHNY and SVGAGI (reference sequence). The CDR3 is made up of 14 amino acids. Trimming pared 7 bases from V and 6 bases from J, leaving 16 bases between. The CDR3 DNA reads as TGTGCCAGCACAACCGGGGTAGAGATTCAGCCCCAGCATTTT. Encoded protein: CASTTGVEIQPQHF.

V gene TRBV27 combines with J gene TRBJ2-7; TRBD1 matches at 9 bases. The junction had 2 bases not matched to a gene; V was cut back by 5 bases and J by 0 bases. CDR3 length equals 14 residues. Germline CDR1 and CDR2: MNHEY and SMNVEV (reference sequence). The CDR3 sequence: CASSQTGGSYEQYF. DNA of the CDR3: TGTGCCAGCAGTCAGACAGGGGGCTCCTACGAGCAGTACTTC.

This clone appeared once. For the CDR3, the DNA is TGTGCCAGCAGCCCATCTAGGAGGACTGAAGCTTTCTTT. The encoded protein is CASSPSRRTEAFF. V is TRBV14 and J is TRBJ1-1, with no clear D. CDR1 is SGHDN, CDR2 FVKESK, per germline. V shed 4 bases and J shed 5 bases, with 11 bases lying between them. The CDR3 sequence is 13 residues long. The entire variable domain, with the rest obtained from reference TRBV14 and TRBJ1-1, is as follows: EAGVTQFPSHSVIEKGQTVTLRCDPISGHDNLYWYRRVMGKEIKFLLHFVKESKQDESGMPNNRFLAERTGGTYSTLKVQPAELEDSGVYFCASSPSRRTEAFFGQGTRLTVV.

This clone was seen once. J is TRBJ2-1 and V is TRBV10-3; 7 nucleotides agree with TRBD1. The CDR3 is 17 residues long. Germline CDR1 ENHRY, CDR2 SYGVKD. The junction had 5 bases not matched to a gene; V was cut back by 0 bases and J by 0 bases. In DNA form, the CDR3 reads TGTGCCATCAGTGAGTCCGGCAGGGGGTACTCCTACAATGAGCAGTTCTTC. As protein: CAISESGRGYSYNEQFF.

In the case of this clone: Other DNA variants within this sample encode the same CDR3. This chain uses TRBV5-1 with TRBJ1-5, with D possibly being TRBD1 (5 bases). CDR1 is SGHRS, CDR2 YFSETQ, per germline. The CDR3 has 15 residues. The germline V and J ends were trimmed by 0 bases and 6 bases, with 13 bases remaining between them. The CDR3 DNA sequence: TGCGCCAGCAGCTTGGGAACGGGGGGTGGTCAGCCCCAGCATTTT. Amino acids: CASSLGTGGGQPQHF.